Sequencing of this T cell receptor (beta chain) was carried out in a study of T cell changes during pregnancy in multiple sclerosis. Sequencing used immunoSEQ multiplex PCR; TCRdb keeps in-frame clones, though not all of them. The data show approximately 92,000 clones, more than 85% seen once. Germline V gene data show CDR1 as LNHDA and CDR2 as SQIVND (reference sequence). V trimming: 9 bases; J trimming: 5 bases; junction bases outside the gene matches: 10. This CDR3 is 14 amino acids long. Here the sequenced sample was peripheral blood, taken in the first trimester of pregnancy. V usage is TRBV19 and J usage is TRBJ2-7; 10 nucleotides line up with TRBD1. The clonotype originates from a female donor with multiple sclerosis, enrolled in a pregnancy study. CDR3 amino acids: CASMPGTGVHEQYF. The CDR3 DNA is TGTGCCAGCATGCCCGGGACAGGGGTCCACGAGCAGTACTTC.